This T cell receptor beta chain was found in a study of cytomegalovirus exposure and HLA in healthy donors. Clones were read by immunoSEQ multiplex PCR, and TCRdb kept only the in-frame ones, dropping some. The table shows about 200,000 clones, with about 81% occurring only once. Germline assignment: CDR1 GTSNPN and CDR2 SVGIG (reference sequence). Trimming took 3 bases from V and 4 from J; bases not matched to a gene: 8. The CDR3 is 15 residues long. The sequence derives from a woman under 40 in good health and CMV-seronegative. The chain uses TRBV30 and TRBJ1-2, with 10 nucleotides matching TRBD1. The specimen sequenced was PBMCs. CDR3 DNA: TGTGCCTGGAGGATTCGGACAGGGGGGACCTATGGCTACACCTTC. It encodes CAWRIRTGGTYGYTF.